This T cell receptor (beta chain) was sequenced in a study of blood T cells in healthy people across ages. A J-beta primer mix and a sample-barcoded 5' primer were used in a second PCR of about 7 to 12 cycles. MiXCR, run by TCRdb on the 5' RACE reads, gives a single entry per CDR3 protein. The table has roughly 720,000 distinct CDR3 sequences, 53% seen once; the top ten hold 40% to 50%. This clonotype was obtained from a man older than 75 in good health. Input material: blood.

The CDR3 nucleotides are TGTGCCAGCAGGGAGGGCATGGAAAACATTCAGTACTTC. Protein sequence: CASREGMENIQYF. The chain links TRBV2 to TRBJ2-4, with D tentatively TRBD2 (6 bases). CDR3 length equals 13 residues. The V gene lost 6 bases and the J gene lost 5 bases, with 11 bases spanning the gap. Germline V gene data show CDR1 as SNHLY and CDR2 as FYNNEI. The full variable domain, completed using reference TRBV2 and TRBJ2-4, is EPEVTQTPSHQVTQMGQEVILRCVPISNHLYFYWYRQILGQKVEFLVSFYNNEISEKSEIFDDQFSVERPDGSNFTLKIRSTKLEDSAMYFCASREGMENIQYFGAGTRLSVL.